This TCR beta chain was captured in a study of control samples from healthy donors and cancer patients. TCRdb keeps only in-frame clones here, not all; method: immunoSEQ multiplex PCR. The sample shows about 160,000 clones, about 94% of them seen only once. The CDR3 extends over 16 amino acids. V lost 1 base and J 1 base, leaving 10 bases between the germline ends. In germline, CDR1 is KGHSH, CDR2 LQKENI. This clone was observed a single time. The rearrangement joins TRBV18 to TRBJ2-2; weak D call: TRBD2 (6 bases). This receptor was obtained from a woman in her 30s in good health. The sample was blood. The CDR3 sequence: CASSPLLARNTGELFF. The CDR3 nucleotides read TGTGCCAGCTCACCACTCCTAGCGCGGAACACCGGGGAGCTGTTTTTT. Looking up the rest from reference TRBV18 and TRBJ2-2 gives the full variable domain: NAGVMQNPRHLVRRRGQEARLRCSPMKGHSHVYWYRQLPEEGLKFMVYLQKENIIDESGMPKERFSAEFPKEGPSILRIQQVVRGDSAAYFCASSPLLARNTGELFFGEGSRLTVL.